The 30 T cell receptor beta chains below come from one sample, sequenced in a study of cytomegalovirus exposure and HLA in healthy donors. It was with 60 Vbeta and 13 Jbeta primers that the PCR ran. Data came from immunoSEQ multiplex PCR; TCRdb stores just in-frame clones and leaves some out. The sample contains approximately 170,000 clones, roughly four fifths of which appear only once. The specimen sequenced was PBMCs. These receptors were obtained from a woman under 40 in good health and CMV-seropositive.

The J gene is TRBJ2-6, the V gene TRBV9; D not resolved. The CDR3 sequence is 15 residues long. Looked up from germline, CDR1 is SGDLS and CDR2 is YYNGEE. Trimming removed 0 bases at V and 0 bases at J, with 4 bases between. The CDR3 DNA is TGTGCCAGCAGCGTAGGGGCCTCTGGGGCCAACGTCCTGACTTTC. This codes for CASSVGASGANVLTF.

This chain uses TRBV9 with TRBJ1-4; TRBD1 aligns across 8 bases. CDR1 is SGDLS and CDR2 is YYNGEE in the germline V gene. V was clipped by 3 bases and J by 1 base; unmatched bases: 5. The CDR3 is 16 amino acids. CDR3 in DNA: TGTGCCAGCAGCGCCGGGACAGGCTTAACTAATGAAAAACTGTTTTTT. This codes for CASSAGTGLTNEKLFF.

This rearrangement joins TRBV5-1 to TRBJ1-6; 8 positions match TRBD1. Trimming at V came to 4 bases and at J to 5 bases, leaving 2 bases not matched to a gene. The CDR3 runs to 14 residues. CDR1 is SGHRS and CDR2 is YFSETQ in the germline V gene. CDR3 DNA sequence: TGCGCCAGCAGCCAGGGGGCCAATAATTCACCCCTCCACTTT. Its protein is CASSQGANNSPLHF.

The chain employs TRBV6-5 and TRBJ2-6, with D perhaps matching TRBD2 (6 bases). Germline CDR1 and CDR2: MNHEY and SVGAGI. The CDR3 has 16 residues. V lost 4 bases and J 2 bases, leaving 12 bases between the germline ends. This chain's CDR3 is CASSSATSAGANVLTF. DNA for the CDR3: TGTGCCAGCAGTTCGGCGACTAGTGCTGGGGCCAACGTCCTGACTTTC.

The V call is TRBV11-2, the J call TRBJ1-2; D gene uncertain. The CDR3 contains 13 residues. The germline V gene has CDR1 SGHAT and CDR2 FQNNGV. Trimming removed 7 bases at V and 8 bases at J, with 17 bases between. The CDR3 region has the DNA TGTGCCAGCACCGCGGAGGCCGTCGGAGGCTACACCTTC. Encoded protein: CASTAEAVGGYTF. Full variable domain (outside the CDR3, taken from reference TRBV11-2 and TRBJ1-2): EAGVAQSPRYKIIEKRQSVAFWCNPISGHATLYWYQQILGQGPKLLIQFQNNGVVDDSQLPKDRFSAERLKGVDSTLKIQPAKLEDSAVYLCASTAEAVGGYTFGSGTRLTVV.

Written as DNA, the CDR3 is TGCGCCATAATCGACGAGGAGATGAACACTGAAGCTTTCTTT. Translated: CAIIDEEMNTEAFF. The chain carries TRBV10-1 and TRBJ1-1; D is uncertain. The germline CDR1 and CDR2 sequences are WNHNN and SYGVQD (reference sequence). V lost 10 bases and J 0 bases, leaving 15 bases between the germline ends. The CDR3 covers 14 residues.

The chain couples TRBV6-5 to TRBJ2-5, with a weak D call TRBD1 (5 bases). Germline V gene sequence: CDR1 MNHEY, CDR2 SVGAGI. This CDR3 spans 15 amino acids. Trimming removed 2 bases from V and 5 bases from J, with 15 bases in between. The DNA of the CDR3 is TGTGCCAGCAGTTACCCGGCCTCAGGGAAGGAGACCCAGTACTTC. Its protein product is CASSYPASGKETQYF.

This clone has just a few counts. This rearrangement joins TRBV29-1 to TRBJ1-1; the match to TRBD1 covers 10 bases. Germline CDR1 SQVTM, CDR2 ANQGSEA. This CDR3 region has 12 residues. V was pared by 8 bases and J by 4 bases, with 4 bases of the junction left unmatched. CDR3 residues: CSSRQGATEAFF. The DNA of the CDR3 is TGCAGCTCCAGACAGGGGGCCACTGAAGCTTTCTTT.

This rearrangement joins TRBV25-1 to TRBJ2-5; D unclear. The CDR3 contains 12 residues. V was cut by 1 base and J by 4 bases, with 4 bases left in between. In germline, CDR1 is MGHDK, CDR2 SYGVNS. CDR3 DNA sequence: TGTGCCAGCAGTGAATTCGGAGAGACCCAGTACTTC. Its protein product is CASSEFGETQYF.

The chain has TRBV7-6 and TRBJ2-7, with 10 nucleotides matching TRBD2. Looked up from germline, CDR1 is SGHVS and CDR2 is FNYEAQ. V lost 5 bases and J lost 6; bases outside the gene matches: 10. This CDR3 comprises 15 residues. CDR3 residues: CASSDRGAGGGEQYF. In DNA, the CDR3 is TGTGCCAGCAGCGACAGGGGAGCGGGAGGGGGCGAGCAGTACTTC.

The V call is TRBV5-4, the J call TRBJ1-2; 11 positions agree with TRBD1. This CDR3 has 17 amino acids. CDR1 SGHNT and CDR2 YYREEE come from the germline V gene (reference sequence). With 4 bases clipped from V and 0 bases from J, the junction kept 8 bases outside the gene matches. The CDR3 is CASSPGQGASANYGYTF. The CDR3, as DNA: TGTGCCAGCAGCCCCGGACAGGGGGCCAGTGCTAACTATGGCTACACCTTC.

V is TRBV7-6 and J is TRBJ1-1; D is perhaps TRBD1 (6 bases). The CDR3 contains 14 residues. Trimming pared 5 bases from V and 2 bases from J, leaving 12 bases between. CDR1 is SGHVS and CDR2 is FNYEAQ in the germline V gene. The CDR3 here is CASSRGGGNTEAFF. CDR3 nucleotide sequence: TGTGCCAGCAGCAGAGGGGGGGGAAACACTGAAGCTTTCTTT.

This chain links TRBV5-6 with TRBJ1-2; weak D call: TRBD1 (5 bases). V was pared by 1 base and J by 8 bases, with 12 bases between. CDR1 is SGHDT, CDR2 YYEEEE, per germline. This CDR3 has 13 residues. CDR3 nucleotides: TGTGCCAGCAGCTTGATAGGGGAAGGAGGCTACACCTTC. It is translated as CASSLIGEGGYTF.

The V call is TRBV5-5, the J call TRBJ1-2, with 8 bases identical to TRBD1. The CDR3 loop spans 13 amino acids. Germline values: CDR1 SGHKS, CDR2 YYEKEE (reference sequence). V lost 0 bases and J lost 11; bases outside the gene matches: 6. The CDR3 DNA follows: TGTGCCAGCAGCTTGGCCGCCGGGACAGGTTACACCTTC. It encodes CASSLAAGTGYTF. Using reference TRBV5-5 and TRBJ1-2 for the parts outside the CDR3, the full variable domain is DAGVTQSPTHLIKTRGQQVTLRCSPISGHKSVSWYQQVLGQGPQFIFQYYEKEERGRGNFPDRFSARQFPNYSSELNVNALLLGDSALYLCASSLAAGTGYTFGSGTRLTVV.

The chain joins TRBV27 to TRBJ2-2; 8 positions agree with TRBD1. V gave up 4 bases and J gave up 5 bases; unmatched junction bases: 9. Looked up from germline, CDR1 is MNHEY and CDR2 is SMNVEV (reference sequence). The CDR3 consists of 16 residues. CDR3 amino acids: CASSSERTGLTGELFF. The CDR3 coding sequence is TGTGCCAGCAGTTCCGAGCGGACAGGGCTTACCGGGGAGCTGTTTTTT.

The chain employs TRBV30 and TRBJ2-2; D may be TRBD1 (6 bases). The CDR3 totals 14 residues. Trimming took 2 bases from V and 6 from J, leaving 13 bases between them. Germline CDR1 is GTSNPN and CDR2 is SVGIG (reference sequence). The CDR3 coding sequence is TGTGCCTGGAGTCAGAGGGGGTGGGCCGGGGAGCTGTTTTTT. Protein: CAWSQRGWAGELFF. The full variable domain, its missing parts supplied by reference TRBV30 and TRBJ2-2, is SQTIHQWPATLVQPVGSPLSLECTVEGTSNPNLYWYRQAAGRGLQLLFYSVGIGQISSEVPQNLSASRPQDRQFILSSKKLLLSDSGFYLCAWSQRGWAGELFFGEGSRLTVL.

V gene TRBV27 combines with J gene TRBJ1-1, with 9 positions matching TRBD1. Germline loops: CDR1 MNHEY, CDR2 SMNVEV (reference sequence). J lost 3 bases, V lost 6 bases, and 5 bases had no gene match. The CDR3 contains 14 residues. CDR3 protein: CASRVQGAHTEAFF. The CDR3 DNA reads TGTGCCAGCAGGGTACAGGGGGCTCACACTGAAGCTTTCTTT.

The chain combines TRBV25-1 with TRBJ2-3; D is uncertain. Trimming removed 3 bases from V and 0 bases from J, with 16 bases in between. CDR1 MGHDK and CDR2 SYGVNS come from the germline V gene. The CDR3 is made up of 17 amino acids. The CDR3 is CASSEFPRALSTDTQYF. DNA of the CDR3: TGTGCCAGCAGTGAGTTCCCAAGAGCGTTGAGCACAGATACGCAGTATTTT.

The CDR3 bases are TGTGCCTGGAGTAAGGTTGTTAGCGTTGGCGGGGAGCTGTTTTTT. Its protein product is CAWSKVVSVGGELFF. The rearrangement links TRBV30 to TRBJ2-2; D is possibly TRBD2 (5 bases). Germline lookup yields CDR1 GTSNPN and CDR2 SVGIG (reference sequence). There are 15 residues in the CDR3. V lost 2 bases and J lost 7, with 17 bases in between.

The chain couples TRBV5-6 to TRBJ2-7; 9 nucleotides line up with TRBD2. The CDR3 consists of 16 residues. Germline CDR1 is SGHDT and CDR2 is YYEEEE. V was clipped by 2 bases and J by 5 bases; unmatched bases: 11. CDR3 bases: TGTGCCAGCAGCTTTGGGCCTAGGCGGGGGGGCCACGAGCAGTACTTC. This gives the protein CASSFGPRRGGHEQYF.

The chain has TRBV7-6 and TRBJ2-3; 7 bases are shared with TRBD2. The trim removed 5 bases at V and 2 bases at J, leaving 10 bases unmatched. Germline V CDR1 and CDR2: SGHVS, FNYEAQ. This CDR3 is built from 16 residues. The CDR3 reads CASSRFAGDYTDTQYF. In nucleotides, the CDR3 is TGTGCCAGCAGCCGCTTCGCGGGGGATTACACAGATACGCAGTATTTT.

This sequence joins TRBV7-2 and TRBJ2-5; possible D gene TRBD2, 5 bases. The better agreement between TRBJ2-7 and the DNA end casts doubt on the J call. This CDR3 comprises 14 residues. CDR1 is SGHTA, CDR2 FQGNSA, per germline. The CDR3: CASSLSGSAYEQYF. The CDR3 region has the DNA TGTGCCAGCAGCCTTTCCGGTAGCGCCTACGAGCAGTACTTC.

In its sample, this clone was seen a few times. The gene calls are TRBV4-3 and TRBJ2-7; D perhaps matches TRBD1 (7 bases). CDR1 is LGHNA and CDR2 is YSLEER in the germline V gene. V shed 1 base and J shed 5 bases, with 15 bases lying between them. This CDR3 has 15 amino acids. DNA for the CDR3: TGCGCCAGCAGCCAAGTTGCGGGACAGCGGAACGAGCAGTACTTC. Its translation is CASSQVAGQRNEQYF.

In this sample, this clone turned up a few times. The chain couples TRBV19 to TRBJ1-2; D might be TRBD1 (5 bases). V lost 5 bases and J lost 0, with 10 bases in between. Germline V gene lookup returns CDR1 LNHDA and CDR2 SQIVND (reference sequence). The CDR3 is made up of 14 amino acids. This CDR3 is CASSWRGTNYGYTF. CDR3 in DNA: TGTGCCAGTAGTTGGAGGGGTACTAACTATGGCTACACCTTC.

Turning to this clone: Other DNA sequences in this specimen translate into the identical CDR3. CDR3 sequence: CASQGQETQYF. CDR3 sequence (DNA): TGTGCCAGCCAGGGGCAAGAGACCCAGTACTTC. The chain is built from TRBV7-9 and TRBJ2-5; a weak D match, TRBD1 (6 bases). The V end lost 8 bases, the J end lost 2 bases, and 6 bases lay between the germline ends. This CDR3 spans 11 amino acids. CDR1 SEHNR and CDR2 FQNEAQ come from the germline V gene (reference sequence).

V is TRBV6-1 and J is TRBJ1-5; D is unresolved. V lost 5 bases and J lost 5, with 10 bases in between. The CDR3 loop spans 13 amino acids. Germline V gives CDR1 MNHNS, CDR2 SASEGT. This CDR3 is CASSIGVDQPQHF. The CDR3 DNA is TGTGCCAGCAGTATCGGAGTGGATCAGCCCCAGCATTTT.

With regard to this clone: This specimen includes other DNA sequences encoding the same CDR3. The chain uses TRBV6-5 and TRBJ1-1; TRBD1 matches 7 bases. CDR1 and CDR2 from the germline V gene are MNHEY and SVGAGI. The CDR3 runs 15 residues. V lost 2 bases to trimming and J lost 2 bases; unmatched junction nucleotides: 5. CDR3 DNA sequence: TGTGCCAGCAGTTACAGGGGGCTGGCTAACACTGAAGCTTTCTTT. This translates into CASSYRGLANTEAFF.

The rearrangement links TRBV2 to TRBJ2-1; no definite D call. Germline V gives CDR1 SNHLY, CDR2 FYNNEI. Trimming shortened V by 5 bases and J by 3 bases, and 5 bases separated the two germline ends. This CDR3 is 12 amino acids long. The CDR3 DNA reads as TGTGCCAGCAGTTTCGGCTACAATGAGCAGTTCTTC. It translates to CASSFGYNEQFF. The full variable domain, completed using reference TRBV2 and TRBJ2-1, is EPEVTQTPSHQVTQMGQEVILRCVPISNHLYFYWYRQILGQKVEFLVSFYNNEISEKSEIFDDQFSVERPDGSNFTLKIRSTKLEDSAMYFCASSFGYNEQFFGPGTRLTVL.

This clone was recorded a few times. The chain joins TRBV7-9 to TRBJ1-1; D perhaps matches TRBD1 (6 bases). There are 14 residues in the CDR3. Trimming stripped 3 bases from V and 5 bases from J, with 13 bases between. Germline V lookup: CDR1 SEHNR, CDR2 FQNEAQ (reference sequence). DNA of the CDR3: TGTGCCAGCAGCTTTCAGTCAGGGGTGACTGAAGCTTTCTTT. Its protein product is CASSFQSGVTEAFF.

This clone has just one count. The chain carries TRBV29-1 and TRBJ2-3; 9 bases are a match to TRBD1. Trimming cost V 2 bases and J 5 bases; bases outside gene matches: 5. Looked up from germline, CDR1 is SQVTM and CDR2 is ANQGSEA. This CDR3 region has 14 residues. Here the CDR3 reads CSVEPNRGQDTQYF. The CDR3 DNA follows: TGCAGCGTTGAACCGAACAGGGGGCAAGATACGCAGTATTTT.